Below, one TCR beta chain is given with its context. This clone was seen repeatedly, ten times or more. It has no known antigen specificity. The read ends 3 residues shy of where the CDR3 ends; the end is completed using the germline J gene. The sample originates from a study of T cell clonality in common variable immunodeficiency (dated by TCRdb to the mid-2010s). Standard criteria, namely reduction of serum IgG, IgA and/or IgM below the normal range together with specific antibody deficiency, were applied for the diagnosis of CVID. The CVID group comprised fewer than 50 subjects, around 15 female and roughly 29 male, aged 9 to 64 years with a mean age of roughly 43. Predominantly Caucasian heritage was noted among both the CVID patients and the healthy controls. At the time of study participation, every CVID subject had been on replacement immunoglobulin therapy for at least one year. At the time of blood collection, no CVID subject was ill or was being treated with immunomodulatory or immunosuppressive medication. Heparinized peripheral whole blood samples of roughly 5 to 8.5 ml were obtained from each donor. TCRbeta CDR3 repertoires were sequenced from genomic DNA of adults with common variable immune deficiency (CVID) and healthy adult controls. Diluted blood was density-centrifuged over Hypaque 1077 or Ficoll-Paque to isolate peripheral blood mononuclear cells. Genomic DNA was extracted from unsorted mononuclear cells by Qiagen column purification or by a centrifugation-based method.

The cysteine opens and the phenylalanine closes a CDR3 of 15 amino acids. The CDR3 was read in part: 36 bases, with the frame set at base 1. The CDR1 and CDR2 encoded by the germline V gene are KGHSH and LQKENI. Trimming accounts for 0 bases at V and 5 bases at J, while the number of junction bases matched to no gene is 2. For sequencing, equivalent amounts of genomic DNA were input from CVID and control samples. For every sample, a 60 bp segment covering the rearranged TCRbeta CDR3 region was amplified and then sequenced. The immunoSEQ assay, a bias-corrected multiplex PCR with high-throughput sequencing, was employed for TCRbeta amplification. The published analysis was carried out like this. Each unique nucleotide sequence was treated as a clone and annotated with V, D and J genes, copy number and frequency. Sequences were labeled productive if in frame, and non-productive if out of frame or containing stop codons. Clonality was calculated from Shannon's entropy as previously described. The predicted amino acid sequences of productive clones were used to derive the mean CDR3 Kyte-Doolittle hydropathy. Using the R hclust function, scaled V gene usage was clustered hierarchically with Manhattan distance and complete linkage. To assess clone sharing by CDR3 amino acid sequence, 12 repertoires per group were resampled over 100 rounds. The repertoires were screened for around 70 published EBV-specific TCRbeta sequences and around 240 published CMV-specific TCRbeta sequences. A couple of CVID samples that yielded fewer than 10,000 sequences were excluded from the analysis, so approximately 40 CVID repertoires were retained. The source is immuneACCESS, and TCRdb retained only in-frame sequences with V and J called. Part of the clones is not carried over; for the studies checked, unresolved V genes explain less than half of this, and the remainder is unexplained. That table furnishes V, J and clone size, whereas the DNA furnished D and trimming. For this sample, 17,000 or so clones appear and none is a singleton. More than 12% of the sample is in the top ten clones.

Here is what the overall study found, with its caveats: Healthy controls shared more TCRbeta clones with each other than CVID subjects shared among themselves (p < 0.0001). Even though DNA input was the same, control samples had an average of around 81,000 unique sequences each, compared with about 30,000 in CVID samples. Reportedly, TCRbeta sequences from CVID had fewer deletions and N-nucleotide insertions, and highly modified clones with 13 or more V deletions were absent from CVID. Patient heterogeneity within the CVID cohort put limits on correlating repertoire features with clinical complications. It was noted by the authors that sequencing of the repertoires of T cell subpopulations would be needed to clarify the cause of the increased clonality in CVID. Increased TCRbeta clonality was found in CVID subjects compared with healthy controls (t-test p = 0.018), with the increase being most characteristic of about a third of subjects.

The sequence derives from a human donor with common variable immunodeficiency. Recombination joined TRBV18 with TRBJ1-1, with 11 junctional bases fitting TRBD1. The sample comprised peripheral blood mononuclear cells. The sequenced CDR3 bases are TGTGCCAGCTCACCACCGGACAGGGGGCGGACTGAA. Its protein is CASSPPDRGRTE. The entire CDR3 protein reads CASSPPDRGRTEAFF.